This record concerns one T cell receptor (beta chain) sequence. The data are from a study of blood T cell repertoires in COVID-19. For the study at large: The samples span acute and convalescent COVID-19 from the United States, Italy and Spain.

Authors' analysis steps: Quantification of nucleated cells was approximated via reference gene primer amplification. Sequencing used immunoSEQ multiplex PCR; TCRdb keeps in-frame clones, though not all of them. V and J calls and clone size are copied from that table; D and trimming were computed from the DNA. The table has over 45,000 clones, 91% seen once. Germline V CDR1 and CDR2: ENHRY, SYGVKD. The ends lost 3 bases at V and 3 bases at J; junction bases unmatched: 5. This CDR3 has 15 amino acids. The sequenced material came from peripheral blood. V and J are TRBV10-3 and TRBJ1-2; 9 bases align to TRBD1. This TCR was recovered from a human donor in a cohort sampled during active COVID-19. The CDR3 coding sequence is TGTGCCATCAGTGATTACAGGACAGGGGACTATGGCTACACCTTC. The encoded protein is CAISDYRTGDYGYTF.